This is a list of T cell receptor beta chains from one sample in a study of T cell changes during pregnancy in multiple sclerosis. Assay used: immunoSEQ multiplex PCR; TCRdb lists only in-frame clones, some missing. The table shows fewer than 140,000 clones, with just under 95% occurring only once. The starting material was peripheral blood, obtained after pregnancy. The source is a female donor with multiple sclerosis, enrolled in a pregnancy study. Each CDR3 is given with its conserved first and last residue. Each record gives: V gene, clone size, D gene, J gene, CDR3 length, CDR3 DNA, CDR3 protein. A D gene is named only where the DNA matches it firmly. Clone size is stated in some rows and not others, as once, few, many or a class when expanded.

>TRBV9|many|TRBD1|TRBJ1-3|18
TGTGCCAGCAGCGTAGCACCTCGGACAGGGGGATCTGGAAACACCATATATTTT
CASSVAPRTGGSGNTIYF
>TRBV5-6|-|-|TRBJ1-1|16
TGTGCCAGCAGCTTGGCGGATCTAGTGACGAACACTGAAGCTTTCTTT
CASSLADLVTNTEAFF
>TRBV6-5|-|TRBD1|TRBJ1-5|14
TGTGCCAGCAGGCTACAGGGGAGCAATCAGCCCCAGCATTTT
CASRLQGSNQPQHF
>TRBV18|-|-|TRBJ2-7|12
TGTGCCAGCTCCACACCGGACAACGAGCAGTACTTC
CASSTPDNEQYF
>TRBV7-8|-|TRBD2|TRBJ2-7|16
TGTGCCAGCAGCTCTTCTAGCGGGAGCTCTTCAGGCTGGCAGTACTTC
CASSSSSGSSSGWQYF
>TRBV15|-|-|TRBJ2-3|16
TGTGCCACCAGCATTGGAGGAGAGACTAGCACAGATACGCAGTATTTT
CATSIGGETSTDTQYF
>TRBV6-1|-|-|TRBJ1-5|15
TGTGCCAGCAGGTCTAACAGCATAGGCAATCAGCCCCAGCATTTT
CASRSNSIGNQPQHF
>TRBV9|-|-|TRBJ2-7|15
TGTGCCAGCAGCGTAGGCGGCGGCGACTCCTACGAGCAGTACTTC
CASSVGGGDSYEQYF
>TRBV9|-|TRBD2|TRBJ2-3|16
TGTGCCAGCAGCGTGCAGGGCGGGGGGGTGCCAGATACGCAGTATTTT
CASSVQGGGVPDTQYF
>TRBV7-3|-|TRBD1|TRBJ1-1|15
TGTGCCAGCAGCTCCCGTGGGACAGGGGGCGAAAAAGCTTTCTTT
CASSSRGTGGEKAFF
>TRBV7-9|once|TRBD1|TRBJ2-7|14
TGTGCCAGCACCCTGGGACAGGGGGCGTGGGAGCAGTACTTC
CASTLGQGAWEQYF
>TRBV29-1|-|TRBD1|TRBJ1-1|13
TGCAGCGGAGGCAGGGGGTTGAACACTGAAGCTTTCTTT
CSGGRGLNTEAFF
>TRBV5-1|-|-|TRBJ2-3|16
TGCGCCAGCAGCCCTGAGGGTACGAGCCCCTCGGATACGCAGTATTTT
CASSPEGTSPSDTQYF
>TRBV5-5|-|-|TRBJ1-2|13
TGTGCCAGCAGCTGGATGGCCGGACAGGGCTACACCTTC
CASSWMAGQGYTF
>TRBV28|once|-|TRBJ1-1|13
TGTGCCAGCATCTTACTCGGTGGAGGTACGGCTTTCTTT
CASILLGGGTAFF
>TRBV5-1|-|-|TRBJ1-5|16
TGCGCCAGCAGCCTTGGTGTTGGCGGGAGCAATCAGCCCCAGCATTTT
CASSLGVGGSNQPQHF
>TRBV19|-|-|TRBJ2-7|14
TGTGCCAGTAGTATAAGCGGGACAAGCTACGAGCAGTACTTC
CASSISGTSYEQYF
>TRBV5-6|-|-|TRBJ1-2|13
TGTGCCAGCACGGTGCCCCCTAACTATGGCTACACCTTC
CASTVPPNYGYTF
>TRBV6-5|-|-|TRBJ2-7|13
TGTGCCAGCAGTTACGTCGGGGCCTACGAGCAGTACTTC
CASSYVGAYEQYF
>TRBV30|-|-|TRBJ2-1|10
TGTGCCTGGAAAAGGGGGGAGCAGTTCTTC
CAWKRGEQFF
>TRBV5-6|-|TRBD1|TRBJ1-2|15
TGTGCCAGCAGTCCCCGGACAGGGATCAACTATGGCTACACCTTC
CASSPRTGINYGYTF
>TRBV5-8|-|-|TRBJ2-1|16
TGTGCCAGCAGCCCCGATTGGAGGACGGACTACAATGAGCAGTTCTTC
CASSPDWRTDYNEQFF
>TRBV5-1|-|TRBD2|TRBJ2-1|14
TGCGCCAGCAGCAGGGAGCGGGGGATTGATGAGCAGTTCTTC
CASSRERGIDEQFF
>TRBV27|-|-|TRBJ1-5|13
TGTGCCAGCAGTTTATCGACAGGTTGGGCCCAGCATTTT
CASSLSTGWAQHF
>TRBV5-1|few|-|TRBJ1-2|13
TGCGCCAGCAGCTTGGGACAGATCTATGGCTACACCTTC
CASSLGQIYGYTF
>TRBV7-3|-|-|TRBJ1-1|13
TGTGCCAGCAGCTTAGGAGCGAACACTGAAGCTTTCTTT
CASSLGANTEAFF
>TRBV12-5|-|-|TRBJ2-6|13
TGTGCTAGTGGCGCGTCTGGGGCCAACGTCCTGACTTTC
CASGASGANVLTF
>TRBV2|-|TRBD1|TRBJ1-2|14
TGTGCCAGCAGTGCGGACAGGGGGGACTATGGCTACACCTTC
CASSADRGDYGYTF
>TRBV11-2|-|-|TRBJ2-3|18
TGTGCCAGCAGCCGTACAGGGAATCCGGCCATGGCCCCAGATACGCAGTATTTT
CASSRTGNPAMAPDTQYF
>TRBV5-1|once|-|TRBJ2-6|16
TGCGCCAGCAGCTCCGGGATACTCTCTGGGGCCAACGTCCTGACTTTC
CASSSGILSGANVLTF
>TRBV7-9|-|-|TRBJ1-4|15
TGTGCCAGCAGCTTAGAGTGGCAGGGTGGAGAAAAACTGTTTTTT
CASSLEWQGGEKLFF
>TRBV15|-|-|TRBJ2-3|15
TGTGCCACCAGCATAGGGGGATCGGGCACAGATACGCAGTATTTT
CATSIGGSGTDTQYF
>TRBV7-8|-|TRBD2|TRBJ2-1|17
TGTGCCAGCAGCCTCGGACTAGCGGGAGGGATACAGTATGAGCAGTTCTTC
CASSLGLAGGIQYEQFF
>TRBV9|-|TRBD1|TRBJ2-7|15
TGTGCCAGCAGCCGGCAGGGGGCCGGGTCCTACGAGCAGTACTTC
CASSRQGAGSYEQYF
>TRBV10-3|-|-|TRBJ2-1|14
TGTGCCATCAGTGAGGAGGCAGTATACAATGAGCAGTTCTTC
CAISEEAVYNEQFF
>TRBV6-1|-|TRBD1|TRBJ1-1|14
TGTGCCAGCAGCTTTCGGACAGGGAACACTGAAGCTTTCTTT
CASSFRTGNTEAFF
>TRBV7-2|-|TRBD2|TRBJ2-3|15
TGTGCCAGCAGTCGAGCGGGAGGGCCTAGGAATACGCAGTATTTT
CASSRAGGPRNTQYF
>TRBV2|-|-|TRBJ1-1|14
TGTGCCAGCAGACGGACAGAACTGAACACTGAAGCTTTCTTT
CASRRTELNTEAFF